This entry lists 17 T cell receptor beta chains sequenced from one sample in a study of T cell responses to AZD1222 COVID-19 vaccine. Measured with immunoSEQ multiplex PCR; TCRdb has only the in-frame clones, and not every one. This table has fewer than 150,000 clones, roughly 84% appearing once. The sequencing here drew on peripheral blood, taken on day 0 of AZD1222 vaccination. The receptors originated from an adult in good health.

The chain carries TRBV12-3 or TRBV12-4 and TRBJ2-7; no clear D gene. The CDR3 is 11 residues long. V lost 1 base and J 3 bases, leaving 1 base between the germline ends. CDR3 region: CASSLGYEQYF. The DNA for the CDR3 is TGTGCCAGCAGTTTAGGCTACGAGCAGTACTTC.

This chain joins TRBV11-2 and TRBJ2-7, with 12 bases aligning to TRBD1. The trim removed 5 bases at V and 0 bases at J, leaving 8 bases unmatched. This CDR3 region has 17 residues. Looked up from germline, CDR1 is SGHAT and CDR2 is FQNNGV. In nucleotides, the CDR3 is TGTGCCAGCAGCCTCGGGACAGGGGGCTGGAGCTCCTACGAGCAGTACTTC. Translating it yields CASSLGTGGWSSYEQYF. Using reference TRBV11-2 and TRBJ2-7 for the parts outside the CDR3, the full variable domain is EAGVAQSPRYKIIEKRQSVAFWCNPISGHATLYWYQQILGQGPKLLIQFQNNGVVDDSQLPKDRFSAERLKGVDSTLKIQPAKLEDSAVYLCASSLGTGGWSSYEQYFGPGTRLTVT.

The chain is built from TRBV4-3 and TRBJ2-2; perhaps TRBD2 as D (6 bases). This CDR3 is 17 amino acids long. Germline CDR1 is LGHNA and CDR2 is YSLEER. Trimming left V 0 bases short and J 4 bases short, with 15 bases between. DNA for the CDR3: TGCGCCAGCAGCCAAGAAGGTGGAGGGTCCCTCACCGGGGAGCTGTTTTTT. Residues: CASSQEGGGSLTGELFF.

This rearrangement joins TRBV12-3 or TRBV12-4 to TRBJ1-1; D remains unclear. The CDR3 has 10 amino acids. V was shortened by 5 bases and J by 8 bases, with 6 bases between the two germline ends. CDR3 in DNA: TGTGCCAGCAGTATGCACGAAGCTTTCTTT. The encoded protein is CASSMHEAFF.

V usage is TRBV28 and J usage is TRBJ2-6; 7 bases agree with TRBD1. Losses at the gene ends were 6 bases for V and 3 bases for J; bases not matched to a gene: 11. This CDR3 contains 17 residues. Germline V CDR1 and CDR2: MDHEN, SYDVKM. CDR3 sequence reads: CASRSMTGISGANVLTF. CDR3 coding DNA: TGTGCCAGCAGATCTATGACAGGGATTAGTGGGGCCAACGTCCTGACTTTC.

The CDR3 loop is CASSQVGGDEKLFF. CDR3 sequence (DNA): TGTGCCAGCAGCCAAGTTGGGGGGGATGAAAAACTGTTTTTT. This chain links TRBV4-2 with TRBJ1-4, with TRBD1 as a possible D gene (5 bases). V was trimmed by 1 base and J by 6 bases, leaving 9 bases between them. The CDR3 covers 14 residues. Germline V gene sequence: CDR1 LGHNA, CDR2 YNFKEQ.

This rearrangement joins TRBV11-3 to TRBJ2-7; TRBD2 aligns across 7 bases. CDR1 is SGHNT and CDR2 is YENEEA in the germline V gene. The CDR3 is 13 residues long. V shed 8 bases and J 0 bases; nucleotides not matched to a gene: 4. The DNA for the CDR3 is TGTGCCAGCGGGACTACAAACTCCTACGAGCAGTACTTC. Translated, it gives CASGTTNSYEQYF.

This clone has only a few counts. This chain connects TRBV2 to TRBJ1-5; a possible D gene is TRBD1 (6 bases). V dropped 2 bases and J dropped 2 bases, with 22 bases sitting between them. The germline V gene has CDR1 SNHLY and CDR2 FYNNEI. The CDR3 is made up of 19 amino acids. The CDR3 loop reads CASSEWQTGGDWGNQPQHF. CDR3 bases: TGTGCCAGCAGTGAATGGCAGACAGGAGGGGATTGGGGCAATCAGCCCCAGCATTTT.

This chain joins TRBV6-1 and TRBJ1-5; 9 bases line up with TRBD1. This CDR3 spans 14 amino acids. Germline V gene lookup returns CDR1 MNHNS and CDR2 SASEGT. With V trimmed by 3 bases and J by 6 bases, 3 bases remained unmatched. CDR3 nucleotides: TGTGCCAGCAGTGATCGGGACAGGGCTCAGCCCCAGCATTTT. Its translation: CASSDRDRAQPQHF.

This chain joins TRBV2 and TRBJ2-3, with a possible D match to TRBD2 (5 bases). Germline values: CDR1 SNHLY, CDR2 FYNNEI. Deletions cut 6 bases from V and 6 bases from J, with 10 bases between. The CDR3 has 12 amino acids. The chain's CDR3 is CASREDVDTQYF. The CDR3 DNA sequence: TGTGCCAGCAGGGAGGACGTCGATACGCAGTATTTT.

This chain uses TRBV6-9 with TRBJ2-3; 7 bases are a match to TRBD1. Germline lookup yields CDR1 MNHGY and CDR2 SVAAGI. There are 16 residues in the CDR3. Losses at the gene ends were 5 bases for V and 8 bases for J; bases not matched to a gene: 16. The CDR3: CASSGRDRSSLSTQYF. The CDR3 DNA reads TGTGCCAGCAGTGGCCGGGACAGATCCTCTTTGAGTACGCAGTATTTT.

The chain employs TRBV9 and TRBJ1-2; 9 nucleotides line up with TRBD1. This CDR3 is built from 14 residues. V was clipped by 3 bases and J by 6 bases; unmatched bases: 6. In germline, CDR1 is SGDLS, CDR2 YYNGEE. CDR3 sequence: CASSAGTGINGYTF. The CDR3 coding sequence is TGTGCCAGCAGCGCCGGGACAGGGATTAATGGCTACACCTTC.

The V and J genes are TRBV2 and TRBJ1-4; 7 bases align to TRBD1. The length of the CDR3 is 16 residues. The V gene's germline CDR1 is SNHLY and CDR2 FYNNEI. J gave up 5 bases and V 8 bases, and 14 bases lay outside the gene matches. CDR3 sequence: CASRDSLRRMNEKLFF. The CDR3, as DNA: TGTGCCAGCCGGGACAGTTTACGGCGAATGAATGAAAAACTGTTTTTT.

This clone was counted only a few times. The V and J genes are TRBV20-1 and TRBJ1-5; the D is unclear. CDR3 length: 14 residues. Germline-derived CDR1 and CDR2 are DFQATT and SNEGSKA (reference sequence). The V end lost 3 bases, the J end lost 0 bases, and 9 bases lay between the germline ends. The CDR3 nucleotides read TGCAGTGCTAGTCTAAGAAATAGCAATCAGCCCCAGCATTTT. Protein product: CSASLRNSNQPQHF.

Only one count was recorded for this clone. The chain carries TRBV3-1 (or the pseudogene TRBV3-2) and TRBJ1-5; D gene ambiguous. This CDR3 is built from 13 residues. The germline V gene has CDR1 LGHDT and CDR2 YNNKEL (reference sequence). V lost 4 bases and J 3 bases, leaving 7 bases between the germline ends. The CDR3 DNA reads TGTGCCAGCAGCCGTGCAAACAATCAGCCCCAGCATTTT. Its protein product is CASSRANNQPQHF.

The chain has TRBV6-2 or TRBV6-3 and TRBJ2-1; 10 bases map to TRBD2. Looked up from germline, CDR1 is MNHEY and CDR2 is SVGEGT. The CDR3 extends over 15 amino acids. Trimming at V came to 2 bases and at J to 10 bases, leaving 8 bases not matched to a gene. The CDR3 region is CASSYPASGGKEQFF. Here the CDR3 DNA reads TGTGCCAGCAGTTACCCGGCTAGCGGGGGCAAGGAGCAGTTCTTC.

The rearrangement uses TRBV28 and TRBJ2-7, with D possibly being TRBD2 (5 bases). Germline CDR1 is MDHEN and CDR2 is SYDVKM. V was pared by 3 bases and J by 2 bases, with 14 bases between. The CDR3 has 15 residues. This CDR3 is CASSLSVSGTYEQYF. In DNA form, the CDR3 reads TGTGCCAGCAGTTTGTCTGTGTCGGGAACCTACGAGCAGTACTTC.